This T cell receptor (beta chain) comes out of a study of T cells in Graves' hyperthyroidism and ophthalmopathy. TCR beta CDR3 regions were amplified from RNA transcripts. First-round RT-PCR targeting the TCR CDR3 was performed with the HTBI primer set. TCRdb analysed the multiplex PCR reads with MiXCR anew, one entry per CDR3 protein. This table has 730,000 or so distinct CDR3 sequences, approximately 19% appearing once. The study, taken as a whole, reports: Separating ophthalmopathy from stable hyperthyroidism was achieved by a 13 V-J model.

This clonotype was detected ten times or more. Its matching antigen is unknown. The V end lost 6 bases, the J end lost 6 bases, and 8 bases lay between the germline ends. The CDR3 loop spans 11 amino acids. Patients having uncontrolled infection, another autoimmune disease, pregnancy or lactation were not included. It was at first hyperthyroidism diagnosis, before any ophthalmopathy symptoms, that the blood sample was taken. The PBMCs studied were ones that came from roughly 11 ml fresh peripheral blood. The J gene is TRBJ1-1, the V gene TRBV12-3 or TRBV12-4; no reliable D call. Material for sequencing was blood. This TCR was recovered from a woman between 45 and 65 years old with Graves' hyperthyroidism that later progressed to Graves' ophthalmopathy. DNA of the CDR3: TGTGCCAGCAGCCGGGCGGCTGAAGCTTTCTTT. It translates to CASSRAAEAFF.